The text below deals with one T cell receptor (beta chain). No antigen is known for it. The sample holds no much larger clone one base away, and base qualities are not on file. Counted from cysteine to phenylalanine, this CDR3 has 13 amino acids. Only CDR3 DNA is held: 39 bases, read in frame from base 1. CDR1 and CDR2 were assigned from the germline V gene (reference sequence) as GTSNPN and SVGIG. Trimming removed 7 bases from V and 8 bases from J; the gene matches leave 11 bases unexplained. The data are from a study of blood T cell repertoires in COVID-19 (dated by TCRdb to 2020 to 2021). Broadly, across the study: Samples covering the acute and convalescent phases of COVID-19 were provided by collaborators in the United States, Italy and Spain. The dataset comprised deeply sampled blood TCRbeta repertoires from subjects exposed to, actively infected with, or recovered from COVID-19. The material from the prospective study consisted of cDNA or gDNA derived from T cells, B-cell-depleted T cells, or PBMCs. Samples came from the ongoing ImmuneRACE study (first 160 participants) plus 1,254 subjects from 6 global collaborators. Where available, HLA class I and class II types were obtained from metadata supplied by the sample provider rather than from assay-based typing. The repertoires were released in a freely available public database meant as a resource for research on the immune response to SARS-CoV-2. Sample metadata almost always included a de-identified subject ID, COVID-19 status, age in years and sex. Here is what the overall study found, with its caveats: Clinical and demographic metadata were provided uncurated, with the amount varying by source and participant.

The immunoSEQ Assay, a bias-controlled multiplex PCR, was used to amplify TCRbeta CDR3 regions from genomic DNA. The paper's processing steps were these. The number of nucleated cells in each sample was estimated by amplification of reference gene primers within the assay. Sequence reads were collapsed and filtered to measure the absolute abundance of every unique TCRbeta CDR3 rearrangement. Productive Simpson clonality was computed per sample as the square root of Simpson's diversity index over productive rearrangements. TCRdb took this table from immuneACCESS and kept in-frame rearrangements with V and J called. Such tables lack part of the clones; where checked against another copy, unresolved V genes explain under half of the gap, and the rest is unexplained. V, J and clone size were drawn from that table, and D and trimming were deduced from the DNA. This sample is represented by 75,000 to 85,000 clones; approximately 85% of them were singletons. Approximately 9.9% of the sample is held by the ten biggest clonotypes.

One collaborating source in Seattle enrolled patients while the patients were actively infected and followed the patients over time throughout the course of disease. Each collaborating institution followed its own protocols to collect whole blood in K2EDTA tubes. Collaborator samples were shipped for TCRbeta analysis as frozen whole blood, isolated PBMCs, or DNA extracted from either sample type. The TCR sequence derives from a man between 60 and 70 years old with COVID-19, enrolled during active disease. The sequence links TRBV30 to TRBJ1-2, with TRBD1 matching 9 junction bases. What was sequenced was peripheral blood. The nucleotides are TGTGCCTCGGGCAGACAGGGGGTAGGCGGCTACACCTTC. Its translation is CASGRQGVGGYTF.